This TCR beta chain originates from a study of blood T cell repertoires in COVID-19. Study-wide context: Some COVID-19 samples were acute and others convalescent; all came from the United States, Italy and Spain. T cells, B-cell-depleted T cells, or PBMCs provided the cDNA or gDNA that served as material.

Authors' methods: Researchers report that nucleated cell counts were estimated from reference gene primer amplification. Libraries were prepared by immunoSEQ multiplex PCR; TCRdb keeps only in-frame clonotypes and omits some of them. The D gene and trimming were derived from the DNA, and the V and J assignments and clone size from that table. The sample lists 200,000 to 250,000 clones; 70% to 90% were seen once. The CDR3 is made up of 17 amino acids. Germline V lookup: CDR1 KGHSH, CDR2 LQKENI. Trimming pared 3 bases from V and 9 bases from J, leaving 24 bases between. Specimen: PBMCs or T cells enriched from blood (not recorded which). The chain couples TRBV18 to TRBJ2-1; the D gene is possibly TRBD2 (6 bases). The source of this sequence is a man aged 40-50 years who had recovered from COVID-19. CDR3 protein: CASSPPRGGEVSGEQFF. In DNA, the CDR3 is TGTGCCAGCTCACCCCCGAGGGGCGGGGAGGTCTCAGGTGAGCAGTTCTTC.